This T cell receptor beta chain originates from a study of T cell responses to AZD1222 COVID-19 vaccine. The overall study: Second-dose recipients at about 4 or about 12 weeks were treated as one pooled group. Study observations and caveats: Targeting of unmutated variant regions was reportedly seen in nearly half of spike-specific TCRs. Donors in the cohort were predominantly white British and more often female, and clonal diversity was possibly underestimated.

Between the trimmed V and J ends, which lost 11 bases and 6 bases, there was a span of 23 bases. CDR3 length: 15 amino acids. Per germline, CDR1 ENHRY and CDR2 SYGVKD. In the case of this clone: What it binds is unknown.

This table comes from immunoSEQ multiplex PCR, and its TCRdb copy is limited to in-frame clones, with some not included. The sample lists approximately 110,000 clones, about nine tenths occurring once. The chain employs TRBV10-3 and TRBJ2-1; D ambiguous. The sequences come from peripheral blood, collected on day 0 of AZD1222 vaccination. The source of this sequence is an adult in good health. For the CDR3, the DNA is TGTGCCCCACGGTTTGGGGTAGGGCAGGTCAATGAGCAGTTCTTC. Translated, it gives CAPRFGVGQVNEQFF.